A selection of T cell receptor beta chains follows, all from one sample in a study of blood T cell repertoires in COVID-19. Clones were sequenced by immunoSEQ multiplex PCR, and TCRdb holds only the in-frame ones, with some missing. The sample contains some 200,000 clones, about 85% of which appear only once. Sequencing input: peripheral blood. These receptors were collected from an elderly woman with COVID-19, enrolled during active disease. Both conserved end residues are part of each CDR3. D genes are given only for firm matches.

D gene	CDR3 length	V gene	J gene	CDR3 DNA	CDR3 protein
.	13	TRBV12-3/TRBV12-4	TRBJ1-2	TGTGCCAGCACTACGCGACAGAACTATGGCTACACCTTC	CASTTRQNYGYTF
.	15	TRBV28	TRBJ2-2	TGTGCCAGCAGCCCTCCAGACAGAGACACCGGGGAGCTGTTTTTT	CASSPPDRDTGELFF
TRBD1	15	TRBV7-2	TRBJ2-3	TGTGCCAGCAGCGTCCGGGACAGACCCTTCGATACGCAGTATTTT	CASSVRDRPFDTQYF
TRBD1	16	TRBV18	TRBJ2-6	TGTGCCAGCTCATTGAATACAGGGGCTGGGGCCAACGTCCTGACTTTC	CASSLNTGAGANVLTF
.	14	TRBV6-5	TRBJ2-1	TGTGCCAGCAGAGCGAGCGGGTCCTACAATGAGCAGTTCTTC	CASRASGSYNEQFF
.	14	TRBV6-6	TRBJ1-2	TGTGCCAGCAGTTTCCTACAGGGTGCCTATGGCTACACCTTC	CASSFLQGAYGYTF
TRBD2	14	TRBV7-6	TRBJ2-1	TGTGCCAGCAGCCTGGGACTATCGCACAATGAGCAGTTCTTC	CASSLGLSHNEQFF
TRBD1	19	TRBV4-1	TRBJ1-3	TGCGCCAGCAGCCAAGTATGGCAAGGAGGGGGCGCACATGGAAACACCATATATTTT	CASSQVWQGGGAHGNTIYF
TRBD1	16	TRBV9	TRBJ1-1	TGTGCCAGCAGCGTCTGGGACAGGGGTGGGAGCACTGAAGCTTTCTTT	CASSVWDRGGSTEAFF
.	15	TRBV4-1	TRBJ1-6	TGCGCCAGCAGCCAAGGGCCGGCGCGGGATTCACCCCTCCACTTT	CASSQGPARDSPLHF
.	13	TRBV6-4	TRBJ1-5	TGTGCCAGCAGTGAGACAGCTAATCAGCCCCAGCATTTT	CASSETANQPQHF
TRBD1	15	TRBV3-1/TRBV3-2	TRBJ1-2	TGTGCCAGCAGCCCCGGGACAGGGGGCATCGGTGGCTACACCTTC	CASSPGTGGIGGYTF
TRBD1	15	TRBV28	TRBJ1-5	TGTGCCAGCAGTTTTTCAGGGGGCAGGCATCAGCCCCAGCATTTT	CASSFSGGRHQPQHF
.	15	TRBV6-5	TRBJ1-2	TGTGCCAGCAGGAGGGGGGGGGCGCTGGGCTATGGCTACACCTTC	CASRRGGALGYGYTF
TRBD1	16	TRBV28	TRBJ1-2	TGTGCCAGCAGTTCGTCCTGGACAGGGTCCAACTATGGCTACACCTTC	CASSSSWTGSNYGYTF
TRBD1	14	TRBV5-4	TRBJ1-1	TGTGCCAGCAGCATCAGACAGGGGAACACTGAAGCTTTCTTT	CASSIRQGNTEAFF
TRBD1	13	TRBV13	TRBJ1-2	TGTGCCAGCAGCTTGGGACAGGTCTATGGCTACACCTTC	CASSLGQVYGYTF
TRBD2	12	TRBV12-3/TRBV12-4	TRBJ2-7	TGTGCCAGCGGACTAGGCCCCTACGAGCAGTACTTC	CASGLGPYEQYF
.	16	TRBV5-6	TRBJ2-3	TGTGCCAGCAGCTTGTTTCCACAAGGGGACACAGATACGCAGTATTTT	CASSLFPQGDTDTQYF